These 29 T cell receptor beta chains came from one sample sequenced in a study of cytomegalovirus exposure and HLA in healthy donors. PCR amplification relied on 60 Vbeta primers (plus 13 Jbeta primers). The table came from immunoSEQ multiplex PCR; TCRdb's copy has only in-frame clones and leaves some out. The data contain about 85,000 clones, approximately 80% of them seen just once; the ten biggest clones take up about 23%. The sequencing sample was made of PBMCs. These receptors all come from a woman between 50 and 59 years old in good health and CMV-seropositive.

This chain's CDR3 is CASSTWNSGGTGYGYTF. The CDR3 nucleotides read TGTGCCAGCAGCACATGGAACTCGGGGGGTACTGGCTATGGCTACACCTTC. The chain recombines TRBV7-9 with TRBJ1-2; a possible D gene is TRBD1 (5 bases). CDR3 length: 17 residues. V lost 5 bases to trimming and J lost 4 bases, with 23 bases between them. CDR1 is SEHNR, CDR2 FQNEAQ, per germline (reference sequence).

The rearrangement joins TRBV6-1 to TRBJ2-7; TRBD2 aligns across 7 bases. Germline trimming cut 6 bases from V and 6 bases from J; bases unmatched to any gene: 5. The CDR3 contains 12 residues. Germline CDR1 is MNHNS and CDR2 is SASEGT. The CDR3 here is CASSQGGVEQYF. CDR3 nucleotide sequence: TGTGCCAGCAGCCAGGGAGGGGTCGAGCAGTACTTC.

This clone was seen a few times. This chain uses TRBV2 with TRBJ2-5; 8 positions match TRBD1. The CDR3 runs 14 residues. Germline V gene sequence: CDR1 SNHLY, CDR2 FYNNEI. Trimming took 8 bases from V and 2 from J; bases not matched to a gene: 7. CDR3 DNA sequence: TGTGCCAGCCCCGGACAGGGAGGACAAGAGACCCAGTACTTC. Residues: CASPGQGGQETQYF.

V and J are TRBV29-1 and TRBJ2-5; 7 bases are a match to TRBD2. Losses at the gene ends were 8 bases for V and 5 bases for J; bases not matched to a gene: 14. The CDR3 extends over 14 amino acids. Germline V gene data show CDR1 as SQVTM and CDR2 as ANQGSEA. CDR3 loop: CSPNGGISGETQYF. The CDR3 DNA reads as TGCAGCCCTAACGGGGGGATCTCCGGGGAGACCCAGTACTTC.

The chain recombines TRBV9 with TRBJ1-4, with D tentatively TRBD1 (5 bases). V was pared by 0 bases and J by 5 bases, with 8 bases between. Germline CDR1 SGDLS, CDR2 YYNGEE. There are 14 residues in the CDR3. CDR3 DNA: TGTGCCAGCAGCGTAGCACAGGAAAATGAAAAACTGTTTTTT. Amino acid sequence: CASSVAQENEKLFF. The whole variable domain, filled in from reference TRBV9 and TRBJ1-4, reads DSGVTQTPKHLITATGQRVTLRCSPRSGDLSVYWYQQSLDQGLQFLIQYYNGEERAKGNILERFSAQQFPDLHSELNLSSLELGDSALYFCASSVAQENEKLFFGSGTQLSVL.

The chain joins TRBV11-2 to TRBJ1-4, with D possibly matching TRBD1 (5 bases). From germline, CDR1 is SGHAT and CDR2 FQNNGV. Trimming took off 0 bases at V and 1 base at J, with 9 bases between the two ends. This CDR3 comprises 16 residues. CDR3 sequence (DNA): TGTGCCAGCAGCTTAGATCGGGGGGGAACTAATGAAAAACTGTTTTTT. This codes for CASSLDRGGTNEKLFF.

This chain joins TRBV5-1 and TRBJ1-2; possible D gene TRBD1, 6 bases. The CDR3 spans 16 residues. From germline, CDR1 is SGHRS and CDR2 YFSETQ. Trimming cost V 5 bases and J 0 bases, with 17 bases left between them. CDR3 region: CASRPDSGATNYGYTF. In nucleotides, the CDR3 is TGCGCCAGCAGACCGGACTCAGGGGCGACTAACTATGGCTACACCTTC.

The chain carries TRBV14 and TRBJ1-2; tentative D call: TRBD1 (6 bases). V lost 1 base and J 3 bases, leaving 12 bases between the germline ends. Germline lookup yields CDR1 SGHDN and CDR2 FVKESK. This CDR3 contains 15 residues. CDR3 sequence reads: CASSQVEQGDYGYTF. Written as DNA, the CDR3 is TGTGCCAGCAGCCAAGTGGAACAGGGTGACTATGGCTACACCTTC.

The gene calls are TRBV10-3 and TRBJ2-5, with 9 bases fitting TRBD2. Germline loops: CDR1 ENHRY, CDR2 SYGVKD. The CDR3 has 14 residues. CDR3 residues: CASSNSGGQETQYF. The CDR3 coding sequence is TGTGCTTCCAGCAATAGCGGGGGACAAGAGACCCAGTACTTC.

The CDR3 is CASSEGRRANTEAFF. In DNA, the CDR3 is TGTGCCAGCAGTGAAGGGAGGCGGGCGAACACTGAAGCTTTCTTT. The chain has TRBV2 and TRBJ1-1; D not resolved. CDR3 length: 15 residues. The V end was cut by 1 base, the J end by 1 base, with 10 bases between. Germline V CDR1 and CDR2: SNHLY, FYNNEI.

The V gene is TRBV5-1, the J gene TRBJ1-4; 10 nucleotides line up with TRBD1. The trim removed 4 bases at V and 7 bases at J, leaving 7 bases unmatched. Germline loops: CDR1 SGHRS, CDR2 YFSETQ. This CDR3 spans 15 amino acids. The CDR3 sequence is CASSTWDRGREKLFF. The CDR3 nucleotides read TGCGCCAGCAGCACCTGGGACAGGGGTCGTGAAAAACTGTTTTTT. Supplemented by reference TRBV5-1 and TRBJ1-4, the full variable domain reads KAGVTQTPRYLIKTRGQQVTLSCSPISGHRSVSWYQQTPGQGLQFLFEYFSETQRNKGNFPGRFSGRQFSNSRSEMNVSTLELGDSALYLCASSTWDRGREKLFFGSGTQLSVL.

The genes are TRBV7-8 and TRBJ2-7, with TRBD1 identical over 7 bases. The junction had 11 bases not matched to a gene; V was cut back by 3 bases and J by 6 bases. Germline V gene sequence: CDR1 SGHVS, CDR2 FQNEAQ. The length of the CDR3 is 15 residues. This CDR3 reads CASSLRQGSYSEQYV. The CDR3 DNA is TGTGCCAGCAGCTTGAGACAGGGTAGTTACTCCGAGCAGTACGTC.

This clone was seen a handful of times. The V and J genes are TRBV5-1 and TRBJ2-2, with D tentatively TRBD1 (5 bases). Per germline, CDR1 SGHRS and CDR2 YFSETQ. The CDR3 has 18 residues. The germline V and J ends were trimmed by 2 bases and 1 base, with 18 bases remaining between them. DNA of the CDR3: TGCGCCAGCAGCTTTCCGTCCCCACGGCAGGGGAACACCGGGGAGCTGTTTTTT. Translated, it gives CASSFPSPRQGNTGELFF.

The chain combines TRBV6-1 with TRBJ2-7, with D uncertain. Germline CDR1 reads MNHNS; CDR2 reads SASEGT. The CDR3 contains 13 residues. V shed 0 bases and J shed 4 bases, with 7 bases lying between them. The CDR3 nucleotides are TGTGCCAGCAGTGAAGCGACATGGTACGAGCAGTACTTC. Translation: CASSEATWYEQYF.

This chain connects TRBV6-6 to TRBJ1-2; possibly TRBD1 for D (5 bases). Germline V gene data show CDR1 as MNHNY and CDR2 as SVGAGI (reference sequence). The CDR3 length is 13 residues. The V and J ends lost 2 bases and 2 bases respectively, with 6 bases between them. CDR3 coding DNA: TGTGCCAGCAGTTACGACAGAAACTATGGCTACACCTTC. Translation: CASSYDRNYGYTF.

The rearrangement uses TRBV5-1 and TRBJ1-4; weak D call: TRBD1 (6 bases). Germline CDR1 is SGHRS and CDR2 is YFSETQ. The CDR3 is 16 amino acids. The V gene lost 4 bases and the J gene lost 6 bases, with 19 bases spanning the gap. The CDR3 is CASSRRGAHADEKLFF. For the CDR3, the DNA is TGCGCCAGCAGCCGACGGGGGGCGCATGCGGATGAAAAACTGTTTTTT.

This chain connects TRBV2 to TRBJ2-5; 7 bases match TRBD1. This CDR3 region has 13 residues. Trimming took 6 bases from V and 5 from J; bases not matched to a gene: 6. Germline lookup yields CDR1 SNHLY and CDR2 FYNNEI. CDR3 sequence reads: CASSRQGGETQYF. CDR3 bases: TGTGCCAGCAGCCGACAGGGTGGCGAGACCCAGTACTTC.

This chain connects TRBV6-1 to TRBJ1-5; a possible D gene is TRBD1 (6 bases). Trimming cost V 4 bases and J 6 bases, with 16 bases left between them. This CDR3 is 15 amino acids long. Germline V gene lookup returns CDR1 MNHNS and CDR2 SASEGT. In nucleotides, the CDR3 is TGTGCCAGCAGTGGACGGTCTGCGGGGGCTCAGCCCCAGCATTTT. It yields the protein CASSGRSAGAQPQHF.

The chain recombines TRBV29-1 with TRBJ1-2; TRBD1 agrees at 7 bases. The CDR3 loop spans 11 amino acids. Germline CDR1 and CDR2: SQVTM and ANQGSEA. Trimming removed 7 bases from V and 6 bases from J; junction bases left unmatched: 5. This CDR3 reads CSALTGDGYTF. The CDR3 DNA follows: TGCAGCGCCCTAACAGGGGATGGCTACACCTTC.

V usage is TRBV4-2 and J usage is TRBJ2-7; TRBD2 is a possible D gene (5 bases). Trimming shortened V by 4 bases and J by 1 base, and 17 bases separated the two germline ends. The CDR3 sequence is 16 residues long. Looked up from germline, CDR1 is LGHNA and CDR2 is YNFKEQ. The CDR3 sequence: CASSPGGGSSSYEQYV. CDR3 in DNA: TGTGCCAGCAGCCCTGGAGGTGGGTCCTCGTCCTACGAGCAGTACGTC.

The J gene is TRBJ2-2, the V gene TRBV10-3, with 10 bases that match TRBD2. This CDR3 is 16 amino acids long. V lost 6 bases to trimming and J lost 2 bases; unmatched junction nucleotides: 6. Germline lookup yields CDR1 ENHRY and CDR2 SYGVKD. The CDR3, as DNA: TGTGCCATCAGGGTTAGCGGGGGGCCTAACACCGGGGAGCTGTTTTTT. Translating it yields CAIRVSGGPNTGELFF.

This clone was seen just once. The chain employs TRBV5-1 and TRBJ2-5; 14 bases are a match to TRBD2. V shed 3 bases and J 2 bases; nucleotides not matched to a gene: 3. The CDR3 extends over 16 amino acids. The germline CDR1 and CDR2 sequences are SGHRS and YFSETQ. CDR3 bases: TGCGCCAGCAGCTCAAGACTAGCGGGGGGGCAAGAGACCCAGTACTTC. Amino acid sequence: CASSSRLAGGQETQYF.

In the case of this clone: Other DNA sequences in this sample translate to the same CDR3. V and J are TRBV19 and TRBJ2-1, with D possibly being TRBD1 (6 bases). The CDR3 loop spans 15 amino acids. The germline V gene has CDR1 LNHDA and CDR2 SQIVND (reference sequence). V was clipped by 7 bases and J by 0 bases, with 13 bases between them. Here the CDR3 reads CASIPDRSSYNEQFF. CDR3 DNA sequence: TGTGCCAGTATTCCAGACAGGAGCTCCTACAATGAGCAGTTCTTC. The full variable domain, with the rest looked up from reference TRBV19 and TRBJ2-1, is DGGITQSPKYLFRKEGQNVTLSCEQNLNHDAMYWYRQDPGQGLRLIYYSQIVNDFQKGDIAEGYSVSREKKESFPLTVTSAQKNPTAFYLCASIPDRSSYNEQFFGPGTRLTVL.

The V gene is TRBV19, the J gene TRBJ2-7; D is possibly TRBD2 (6 bases). With 4 bases removed from V and 3 bases from J, the gap between germline ends came to 7 bases. The CDR3 spans 12 residues. Germline V CDR1 and CDR2: LNHDA, SQIVND (reference sequence). This chain's CDR3 is CASSTDYYEQYV. DNA of the CDR3: TGTGCCAGTAGTACGGACTACTACGAGCAGTACGTC.

This clone was seen a handful of times. The chain joins TRBV27 to TRBJ1-2, with D tentatively TRBD1 (5 bases). In germline, CDR1 is MNHEY, CDR2 SMNVEV (reference sequence). Trimming took off 3 bases at V and 5 bases at J, with 13 bases between the two ends. This CDR3 is 14 amino acids long. DNA of the CDR3: TGTGCCAGCAGTTTGGAGGGCCCAGGGTATGGCTACACCTTC. Translating it yields CASSLEGPGYGYTF.

V is TRBV6-5 and J is TRBJ2-1, with 7 bases identical to TRBD2. Germline V gene sequence: CDR1 MNHEY, CDR2 SVGAGI. This CDR3 has 11 amino acids. V was pared by 5 bases and J by 15 bases, with 7 bases of the junction left unmatched. The CDR3 DNA is TGTGCCAGCAGTCGTGGGACTACGGCGTTCTTC. This translates into CASSRGTTAFF.

The chain uses TRBV5-6 and TRBJ1-1; D is perhaps TRBD1 (6 bases). Germline CDR1 is SGHDT and CDR2 is YYEEEE. The CDR3 consists of 13 residues. V was trimmed by 0 bases and J by 3 bases, leaving 6 bases between them. CDR3 DNA: TGTGCCAGCAGCTTGGGGGGGCACACTGAAGCTTTCTTT. This encodes CASSLGGHTEAFF.

The V and J genes are TRBV5-8 and TRBJ2-2, with TRBD1 matching over 7 bases. V lost 4 bases, J lost 1 base, and 7 bases stayed unmatched. CDR3 size: 16 residues. Per the germline V gene, CDR1 is SGHTS and CDR2 is YDEGEE. The CDR3 protein is CASSLGTDLNTGELFF. The DNA of the CDR3 is TGTGCCAGCAGCCTGGGGACAGACTTGAACACCGGGGAGCTGTTTTTT.

The chain uses TRBV30 and TRBJ2-3; 8 bases align to TRBD2. The V and J ends lost 4 bases and 2 bases, in that order; junction bases with no gene match: 8. The CDR3 has 15 residues. Germline lookup yields CDR1 GTSNPN and CDR2 SVGIG (reference sequence). The CDR3 spells CAWNEVSGVTDTQYF. The CDR3 bases are TGTGCCTGGAATGAAGTTAGCGGGGTCACAGATACGCAGTATTTT.